These 21 T cell receptor beta chains were sequenced from one sample in a study of blood T cell repertoires in COVID-19. Produced via immunoSEQ multiplex PCR; TCRdb's table is partial and in-frame only. This repertoire shows 100,000 to 150,000 clones, roughly 80% found once; its top ten account for 2% to 2.5%. The sequenced material came from PBMCs or T cells enriched from blood (not recorded which). The source is a man in his forties with acute COVID-19.

The genes are TRBV7-2 and TRBJ1-1, with a weak D call TRBD1 (6 bases). V was shortened by 4 bases and J by 0 bases, with 12 bases between the two germline ends. Germline loops: CDR1 SGHTA, CDR2 FQGNSA. This CDR3 is 15 amino acids long. Written as DNA, the CDR3 is TGTGCCAGCAGCTACGCGACAGGCCTGAACACTGAAGCTTTCTTT. It codes for CASSYATGLNTEAFF.

V gene TRBV1 combines with J gene TRBJ2-4; the D call TRBD1 from the table was never checked on the DNA. TRBV1 is a documented pseudogene. The CDR3 runs 19 residues. The DNA of the CDR3 is TGCACCAGCAGCCAAGCCCTCTTGACAGGGGGACTAGCCAAAAACATTCAGTACTTC. This gives the protein CTSSQALLTGGLAKNIQYF.

This sequence joins TRBV6-5 and TRBJ1-5; tentative D call: TRBD1 (5 bases). V was clipped by 7 bases and J by 9 bases, with 22 bases between them. Germline assignment: CDR1 MNHEY and CDR2 SVGAGI. The CDR3 is 15 residues long. This CDR3 reads CASTAGTYRILPQHF. As DNA, the CDR3 is TGTGCCAGCACGGCCGGGACTTATCGTATTTTGCCCCAGCATTTT.

The rearrangement links TRBV6-5 to TRBJ1-2, with D maybe TRBD1 (6 bases). The CDR3 is 14 residues long. In germline, CDR1 is MNHEY, CDR2 SVGAGI. The CDR3 is CAGGASAANYGYTF. DNA for the CDR3: TGTGCGGGGGGGGCCTCCGCGGCTAACTATGGCTACACCTTC.

The rearrangement joins TRBV3-1 (or the pseudogene TRBV3-2) to TRBJ1-1; 7 bases line up with TRBD1. CDR3 length: 14 residues. Unmatched junction bases numbered 4, after V lost 3 bases and J lost 3 bases. Germline lookup yields CDR1 LGHDT and CDR2 YNNKEL (reference sequence). The CDR3 DNA follows: TGTGCCAGCAGCCAGACAGGGTCGTACACTGAAGCTTTCTTT. Amino acid sequence: CASSQTGSYTEAFF.

The chain combines TRBV6-2 or TRBV6-3 with TRBJ2-2, with D possibly matching TRBD2 (5 bases). CDR3 size: 13 residues. Germline V CDR1 and CDR2: MNHEY, SVGEGT. With 2 bases removed from V and 5 bases from J, the gap between germline ends came to 6 bases. CDR3 residues: CASSYRGTGELFF. The CDR3 bases are TGTGCCAGCAGTTACAGAGGGACCGGGGAGCTGTTTTTT.

The chain couples TRBV30 to TRBJ2-2, with D unresolved. Germline CDR1 reads GTSNPN; CDR2 reads SVGIG (reference sequence). Trimming cost V 2 bases and J 7 bases, with 11 bases left between them. The CDR3 runs to 13 residues. The CDR3 sequence is CAWSISTGGELFF. In nucleotides, the CDR3 is TGTGCCTGGAGTATAAGCACGGGCGGGGAGCTGTTTTTT. The full variable domain, completed using reference TRBV30 and TRBJ2-2, is SQTIHQWPATLVQPVGSPLSLECTVEGTSNPNLYWYRQAAGRGLQLLFYSVGIGQISSEVPQNLSASRPQDRQFILSSKKLLLSDSGFYLCAWSISTGGELFFGEGSRLTVL.

The chain links TRBV13 to TRBJ1-1, with 8 bases matching TRBD1. Germline CDR1 and CDR2: PRHDT and FYEKMQ (reference sequence). Germline trimming cut 8 bases from V and 0 bases from J; bases unmatched to any gene: 5. The CDR3 has 14 amino acids. CDR3 protein: CASSRQGMNTEAFF. The CDR3 DNA follows: TGTGCCAGCTCACGACAGGGGATGAACACTGAAGCTTTCTTT.

The rearrangement joins TRBV5-4 to TRBJ2-3; 12 positions match TRBD2. V dropped 1 base and J dropped 5; count of bases not matched to a gene: 2. The CDR3 spans 15 residues. Germline CDR1 is SGHNT and CDR2 is YYREEE (reference sequence). The CDR3 nucleotides read TGTGCCAGCAGCTTGACTAGCGGGAGGATAGATACGCAGTATTTT. This encodes CASSLTSGRIDTQYF.

This sequence joins TRBV2 and TRBJ2-1, with TRBD2 matching 7 bases. V shed 6 bases, J shed 0 bases, and the junction held 11 bases outside the gene matches. The CDR3 runs to 17 residues. CDR1 SNHLY and CDR2 FYNNEI come from the germline V gene. CDR3 loop: CASSQLVGGTSYNEQFF. The DNA for the CDR3 is TGTGCCAGCAGCCAACTTGTGGGGGGGACCTCCTACAATGAGCAGTTCTTC.

A few counts support this clone. V and J are TRBV18 and TRBJ1-3; D is ambiguous. There are 15 residues in the CDR3. Trimming took 4 bases from V and 2 from J, leaving 12 bases between them. In germline, CDR1 is KGHSH, CDR2 LQKENI. CDR3 residues: CASSLSRETGNTIYF. The CDR3 bases are TGTGCCAGCTCACTCTCTCGGGAGACTGGAAACACCATATATTTT.

The chain employs TRBV30 and TRBJ1-2; D unclear. V shed 4 bases and J shed 3 bases, with 15 bases lying between them. This CDR3 is built from 14 residues. Germline assignment: CDR1 GTSNPN and CDR2 SVGIG (reference sequence). The CDR3 DNA reads TGTGCCTGGATCGGGCCCGGGAACTACTATGGCTACACCTTC. This codes for CAWIGPGNYYGYTF.

This clone was counted once. In nucleotides, the CDR3 is TGTGCCAGCAGCCCCGGGACTAGCGGGAGTGGCGGGGAGCTGTTTTTT. This codes for CASSPGTSGSGGELFF. The gene calls are TRBV7-3 and TRBJ2-2; TRBD2 matches at 14 bases. V was clipped by 5 bases and J by 7 bases; unmatched bases: 6. Germline V gene data show CDR1 as SGHTA and CDR2 as FQGTGA. This CDR3 is built from 16 residues.

V usage is TRBV11-2 and J usage is TRBJ2-1; TRBD2 agrees at 7 bases. Per the germline V gene, CDR1 is SGHAT and CDR2 is FQNNGV. The junction had 11 bases not matched to a gene; V was cut back by 5 bases and J by 7 bases. The CDR3 sequence is 15 residues long. The CDR3 DNA sequence: TGTGCCAGCAGCCTCGGTGGCGGGAGCAGTAATGAGCAGTTCTTC. Protein sequence: CASSLGGGSSNEQFF.

The V call is TRBV20-1, the J call TRBJ2-7; D remains unclear. From germline, CDR1 is DFQATT and CDR2 SNEGSKA (reference sequence). This CDR3 has 11 amino acids. V was trimmed by 7 bases and J by 4 bases, leaving 11 bases between them. The CDR3 sequence: CSVSSRYEQYF. The CDR3 nucleotides are TGCAGTGTCTCCAGCAGGTACGAGCAGTACTTC.

CDR3 sequence: CASSSLAGGKFF. CDR3 coding DNA: TGTGCCAGCAGTTCCCTAGCGGGGGGAAAGTTCTTC. The V and J genes are TRBV12-3 or TRBV12-4 and TRBJ2-1, with 11 nucleotides matching TRBD2. The CDR3 has 12 residues. Losses at the gene ends were 4 bases for V and 14 bases for J; bases not matched to a gene: 4.

The chain uses TRBV5-6 and TRBJ1-2; D is possibly TRBD1 (5 bases). The germline V gene encodes CDR1 SGHDT and CDR2 YYEEEE. Trimming removed 4 bases at V and 8 bases at J, with 12 bases between. The CDR3 runs 12 residues. DNA for the CDR3: TGTGCCAGCAGCGTTTACTCAGGGGGCTACACCTTC. It codes for CASSVYSGGYTF.

The V call is TRBV19, the J call TRBJ1-2; 9 bases align to TRBD1. CDR1 and CDR2 from the germline V gene are LNHDA and SQIVND (reference sequence). CDR3 length: 12 amino acids. Trimming took 5 bases from V and 11 from J; bases not matched to a gene: 6. As DNA, the CDR3 is TGTGCCAGTAGTCTCCGACAGGGGGAATACACCTTC. Translated, it gives CASSLRQGEYTF.

V is TRBV27 and J is TRBJ2-7; 9 bases fit TRBD2. Germline values: CDR1 MNHEY, CDR2 SMNVEV (reference sequence). This CDR3 is 14 amino acids long. J was trimmed by 5 bases and V by 2 bases; bases with no gene match: 4. Here the CDR3 reads CASSLTSGLHEQYF. The CDR3 nucleotides read TGTGCCAGCAGTTTAACTAGCGGGTTGCACGAGCAGTACTTC.

The chain joins TRBV19 to TRBJ1-2; 7 bases are shared with TRBD1. This CDR3 spans 16 amino acids. The germline CDR1 and CDR2 sequences are LNHDA and SQIVND (reference sequence). V lost 0 bases to trimming and J lost 1 base; unmatched junction nucleotides: 5. CDR3 in DNA: TGTGCCAGTAGTATAGATTCGCAGGGGGTTAACTATGGCTACACCTTC. This sequence encodes CASSIDSQGVNYGYTF.

The chain employs TRBV27 and TRBJ2-2; possible D gene TRBD2, 6 bases. In germline, CDR1 is MNHEY, CDR2 SMNVEV (reference sequence). Between the trimmed V and J ends, which lost 3 bases and 3 bases, there was a span of 14 bases. The CDR3 extends over 16 amino acids. The CDR3, as DNA: TGTGCCAGCAGTTTTTCGGGGGTGGTCGACACCGGGGAGCTGTTTTTT. It yields the protein CASSFSGVVDTGELFF.